This T cell receptor (beta chain) was identified in a study of blood T cells in healthy people across ages. Peripheral blood samples of 9.5 to 10 milliliters were drawn from each donor. Researchers report isolating at least 6.5 million PBMCs per sample. Alongside a J-beta primer mix, a sample-barcoded 5' primer served in a second PCR lasting about 7 to 11 cycles. TCRdb redid the calling of the 5' RACE reads with MiXCR, one entry per CDR3 protein. Found here are 700,000 to 950,000 distinct CDR3 sequences, about 62% of them singletons; the top ten hold around 20%. The specimen was blood. The TCR comes from a man aged 25-40 years in good health.

CDR3 in DNA: TGTGCCAGCAGGTTTGACGCGGGGTCCTACAATGAGCAGTACTTC. Protein: CASRFDAGSYNEQYF. The chain joins TRBV7-2 to TRBJ2-7, with D tentatively TRBD2 (6 bases). The CDR3 is made up of 15 amino acids. Trimming pared 6 bases from V and 7 bases from J, leaving 22 bases between. CDR1 SGHTA and CDR2 FQGNSA come from the germline V gene.